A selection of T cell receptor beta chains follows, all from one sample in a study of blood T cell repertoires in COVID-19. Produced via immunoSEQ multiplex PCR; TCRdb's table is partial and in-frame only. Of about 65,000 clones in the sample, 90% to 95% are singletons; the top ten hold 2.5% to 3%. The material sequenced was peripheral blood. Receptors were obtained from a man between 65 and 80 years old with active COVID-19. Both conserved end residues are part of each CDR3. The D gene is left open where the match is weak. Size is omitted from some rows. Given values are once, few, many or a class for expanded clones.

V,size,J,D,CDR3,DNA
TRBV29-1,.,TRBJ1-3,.,CSAEAGRNTIYF,TGCAGCGCCGAAGCAGGGCGAAACACCATATATTTT
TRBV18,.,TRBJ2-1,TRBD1,CASSPPARGTGEQFF,TGTGCCAGCTCACCACCTGCCAGGGGGACAGGTGAGCAGTTCTTC
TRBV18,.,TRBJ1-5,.,CASSPRQGIIKPQHF,TGTGCCAGCTCACCACGGCAGGGGATAATCAAGCCCCAGCATTTT
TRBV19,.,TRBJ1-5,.,CASRILEGGSQGGNQPQHF,TGTGCCAGTAGAATTTTGGAGGGAGGATCCCAGGGTGGCAATCAGCCCCAGCATTTT
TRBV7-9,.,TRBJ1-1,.,CASSLVGGEEAFF,TGTGCCAGCAGCTTAGTGGGAGGAGAAGAAGCTTTCTTT
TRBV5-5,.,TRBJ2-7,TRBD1,CASSSGQIYEQYF,TGTGCCAGCAGCTCGGGACAGATCTACGAGCAGTACTTC
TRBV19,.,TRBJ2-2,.,CASSIGGRVAGELFF,TGTGCCAGTAGTATTGGGGGCAGGGTGGCCGGGGAGCTGTTTTTT
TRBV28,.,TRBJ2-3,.,CASSFVSSSGTQYF,TGTGCCAGCAGTTTCGTTTCCTCGAGTGGTACGCAGTATTTT
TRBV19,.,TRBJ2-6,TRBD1,CASSIVGQVTTYGANVLTF,TGTGCCAGTAGTATAGTGGGACAGGTGACAACTTATGGGGCCAACGTCCTGACTTTC
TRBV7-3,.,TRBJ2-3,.,CASGPGSTDTQYF,TGTGCCAGCGGCCCGGGGTCCACAGATACGCAGTATTTT
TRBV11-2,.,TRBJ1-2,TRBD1,CASSLKPGQTQPNYGYTF,TGTGCCAGCAGCTTAAAGCCGGGACAGACACAACCTAACTATGGCTACACCTTC
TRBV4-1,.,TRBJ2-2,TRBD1,CASSDRGNTGELFF,TGCGCCAGCAGCGACAGGGGTAACACCGGGGAGCTGTTTTTT
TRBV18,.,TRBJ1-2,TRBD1,CASSPGQGMGYTF,TGTGCCAGCTCACCGGGACAGGGGATGGGCTACACCTTC
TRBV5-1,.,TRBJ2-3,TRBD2,CASSPWTSGASTDTQYF,TGCGCCAGCAGCCCCTGGACTAGCGGTGCTAGCACAGATACGCAGTATTTT
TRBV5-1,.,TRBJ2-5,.,CASSSVTGTQETQYF,TGCGCCAGCAGCTCGGTAACAGGGACCCAAGAGACCCAGTACTTC
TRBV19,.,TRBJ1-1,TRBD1,CASKVQGAMNTEAFF,TGTGCCAGTAAGGTACAGGGGGCGATGAACACTGAAGCTTTCTTT
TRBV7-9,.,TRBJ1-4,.,CASSPGGGFGEKLFF,TGTGCCAGCAGCCCCGGGGGGGGCTTTGGCGAAAAACTGTTTTTT
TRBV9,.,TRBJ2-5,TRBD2,CASTPGAGGPGETQYF,TGTGCCAGCACCCCAGGTGCGGGGGGGCCGGGGGAGACCCAGTACTTC
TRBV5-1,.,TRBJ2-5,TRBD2,CATTLGWPSGGRGETQYF,TGCGCCACCACCCTCGGCTGGCCTAGCGGGGGGCGAGGGGAGACCCAGTACTTC
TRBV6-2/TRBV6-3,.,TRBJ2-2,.,CASTPLSPSFTGELFF,TGTGCCAGCACCCCCCTCTCTCCCAGTTTCACCGGGGAGCTGTTTTTT
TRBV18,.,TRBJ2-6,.,CASSLPTGANVLTF,TGTGCCAGCTCACTACCTACTGGGGCCAACGTCCTGACTTTC
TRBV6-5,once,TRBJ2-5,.,CASGGTFRETQYF,TGTGCCAGCGGGGGCACCTTCCGAGAGACCCAGTACTTC
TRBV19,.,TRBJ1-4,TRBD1,CASNNVGYRGEEKLFF,TGTGCCAGTAACAACGTCGGGTACAGGGGAGAGGAAAAACTGTTTTTT
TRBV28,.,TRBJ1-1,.,CASSLRFRGTEAFF,TGTGCCAGCAGTTTAAGGTTCCGGGGGACTGAAGCTTTCTTT
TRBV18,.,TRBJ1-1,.,CASSLLDTEAFF,TGTGCCAGCTCACTACTGGACACTGAAGCTTTCTTT
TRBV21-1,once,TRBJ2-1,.,CASRRGTGSYEQFF,TGTGCCAGCAGGCGCGGGACAGGGTCATATGAGCAGTTCTTC
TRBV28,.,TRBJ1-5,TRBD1,CASSQGTASNQPQHF,TGTGCCAGCAGTCAAGGGACAGCTAGCAATCAGCCCCAGCATTTT
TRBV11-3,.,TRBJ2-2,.,CASSLVSGVQTGELFF,TGTGCCAGCAGCTTAGTATCGGGGGTACAGACCGGGGAGCTGTTTTTT
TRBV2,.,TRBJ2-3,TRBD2,CASITVGGVTDTQYF,TGTGCCAGCATAACGGTCGGGGGGGTAACAGATACGCAGTATTTT
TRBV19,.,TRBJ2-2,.,CASMGSSTTGELFF,TGTGCCAGTATGGGCAGTAGTACCACCGGGGAGCTGTTTTTT
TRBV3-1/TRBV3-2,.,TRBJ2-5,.,CASSPTGETQYF,TGTGCCAGCAGCCCGACGGGAGAGACCCAGTACTTC
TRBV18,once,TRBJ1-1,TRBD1,CASSPDRATEAFF,TGTGCCAGCTCACCCGACAGGGCCACTGAAGCTTTCTTT
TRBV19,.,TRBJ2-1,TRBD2,CASSTRTSGGFSYNEQFF,TGTGCCAGTAGTACCCGGACTAGCGGGGGGTTCTCCTACAATGAGCAGTTCTTC
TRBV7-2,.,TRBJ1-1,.,CASSLEPGSNTEAFF,TGTGCCAGCAGCTTAGAGCCAGGCTCGAACACTGAAGCTTTCTTT
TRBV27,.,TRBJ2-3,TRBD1,CASADRVPTDTQYF,TGTGCCAGCGCAGACAGGGTCCCTACAGATACGCAGTATTTT
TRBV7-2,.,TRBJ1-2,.,CASSLGGYGYTF,TGTGCCAGCAGTTTGGGGGGCTATGGCTACACCTTC
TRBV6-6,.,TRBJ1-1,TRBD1,CASTTDRMGTEAFF,TGTGCCAGCACCACGGACAGGATGGGCACTGAAGCTTTCTTT
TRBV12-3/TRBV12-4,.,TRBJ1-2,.,CASLLSGGYTF,TGTGCCAGCCTTTTGTCCGGTGGCTACACCTTC
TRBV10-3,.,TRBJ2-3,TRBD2,CAINRLAGSSTDTQYF,TGTGCCATCAACAGACTAGCGGGGTCTAGCACAGATACGCAGTATTTT
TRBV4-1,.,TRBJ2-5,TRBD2,CASSRWTSGGAGETQYF,TGCGCCAGCAGCCGGTGGACTAGCGGGGGGGCCGGGGAGACCCAGTACTTC
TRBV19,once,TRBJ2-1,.,CASSIDLAQGTRNEQFF,TGTGCCAGTAGTATAGATCTGGCCCAGGGGACGCGCAATGAGCAGTTCTTC
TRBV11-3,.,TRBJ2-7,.,CASSFLREQYF,TGTGCCAGCAGCTTTCTCCGGGAGCAGTACTTC
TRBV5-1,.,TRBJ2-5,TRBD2,CASSLVGGGAFETQYF,TGCGCCAGCAGCTTGGTTGGCGGGGGGGCATTTGAGACCCAGTACTTC
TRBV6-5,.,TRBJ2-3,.,CASSRSGLDTQYF,TGTGCCAGCAGCCGTTCGGGTCTCGATACGCAGTATTTT
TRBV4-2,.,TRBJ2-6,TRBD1,CASSPTRTGGIGANVLTF,TGTGCCAGCAGCCCAACCCGGACAGGGGGAATTGGGGCCAACGTCCTGACTTTC
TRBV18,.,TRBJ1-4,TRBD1,CASSPPRGQSEKLFF,TGTGCCAGCTCACCACCCAGGGGGCAGAGTGAAAAACTGTTTTTT
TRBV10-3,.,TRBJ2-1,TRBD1,CANQDTGGTYNEQFF,TGTGCCAACCAAGATACAGGGGGGACCTACAATGAGCAGTTCTTC
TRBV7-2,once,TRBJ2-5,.,CASSRSAGKTQYF,TGTGCCAGCAGTAGATCGGCAGGGAAGACCCAGTACTTC
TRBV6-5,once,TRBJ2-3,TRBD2,CASRGGTDTQYF,TGTGCCAGCCGGGGGGGCACAGATACGCAGTATTTT
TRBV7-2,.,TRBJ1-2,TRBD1,CASSLTDRALPTF,TGTGCCAGCAGCTTAACGGACAGGGCTTTACCCACCTTC
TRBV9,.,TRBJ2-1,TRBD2,CASSVGVGGAENEQFF,TGTGCCAGCAGCGTAGGGGTCGGGGGGGCGGAGAATGAGCAGTTCTTC
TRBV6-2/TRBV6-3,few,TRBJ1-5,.,CASSYRQDSNQPQHF,TGTGCCAGCAGTTACCGACAGGATAGCAATCAGCCCCAGCATTTT
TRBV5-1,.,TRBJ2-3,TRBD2,CASSPRTSGGATSTDTQYF,TGCGCCAGCAGCCCCAGGACTAGCGGGGGGGCCACTAGCACAGATACGCAGTATTTT
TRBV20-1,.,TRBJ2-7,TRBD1,CSASRTGGEQYF,TGCAGTGCTAGTCGGACAGGGGGCGAGCAGTACTTC